This T cell receptor (beta chain) comes out of a study of CD8 T cells in Susac syndrome. V gave up 5 bases and J gave up 2 bases; unmatched junction bases: 0. The CDR3 totals 14 residues. The controls, all healthy donors, were matched for age and sex. TEMRA cells were FACS-enriched and CD8+ and CD4+ T cells negatively isolated. Reverse transcription used about 0.45 to 1 ug RNA and random hexamers. Amplification of TCR beta CDR3 across 54 Vbeta and 13 Jbeta was performed with immunoSEQ multiplex PCR. TCRdb called the immunoSEQ multiplex PCR reads again in MiXCR, with one record for every CDR3 protein. The sample has 150,000 to 200,000 distinct CDR3 sequences, more than 90% seen once.

Sequencing was done on a sample of CD4+ T cells from PBMCs. This chain uses TRBV12-3 or TRBV12-4 with TRBJ2-6; 7 nucleotides line up with TRBD1. The clonotype was recovered from a human donor in good health. CDR3 protein: CASSTGAGANVLTF. For the CDR3, the DNA is TGTGCCAGCAGTACAGGGGCTGGGGCCAACGTCCTGACTTTC.